The source of this T cell receptor beta chain is a study of T cell repertoires in cytomegalovirus infection. A single record per CDR3 protein comes from TCRdb applying MiXCR to the reads. This sample has hundreds of thousands of distinct CDR3 sequences, with around 24% found just once. This clonotype showed up many times. Germline values: CDR1 SEHNR, CDR2 FQNEAQ (reference sequence). The CDR3 is 16 residues long. The V end was cut by 5 bases, the J end by 1 base, with 15 bases between. The source is a human donor in good health (CMV status not recorded). Some clones in this sample may be carry-over from other donors' samples. The rearrangement joins TRBV7-9 to TRBJ1-3; no clear D. Sequencing input: CD8+ T cells from PBMCs. The CDR3 region has the DNA TGTGCCAGCAGCACATGGATGGGAGGTTCTGGAAACACCATATATTTT. Protein sequence: CASSTWMGGSGNTIYF.